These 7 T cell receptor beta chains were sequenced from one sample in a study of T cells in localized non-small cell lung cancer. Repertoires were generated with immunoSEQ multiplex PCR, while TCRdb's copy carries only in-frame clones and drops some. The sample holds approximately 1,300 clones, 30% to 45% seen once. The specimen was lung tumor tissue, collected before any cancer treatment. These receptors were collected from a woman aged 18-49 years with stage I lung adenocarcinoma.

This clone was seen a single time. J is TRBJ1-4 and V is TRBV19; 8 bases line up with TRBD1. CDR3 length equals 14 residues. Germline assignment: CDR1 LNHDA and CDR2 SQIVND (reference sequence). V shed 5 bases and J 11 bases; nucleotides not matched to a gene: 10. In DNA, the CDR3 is TGTGCCAGTAGTCCGGACAGGGACTCGTGGAAACTGTTTTTT. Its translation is CASSPDRDSWKLFF.

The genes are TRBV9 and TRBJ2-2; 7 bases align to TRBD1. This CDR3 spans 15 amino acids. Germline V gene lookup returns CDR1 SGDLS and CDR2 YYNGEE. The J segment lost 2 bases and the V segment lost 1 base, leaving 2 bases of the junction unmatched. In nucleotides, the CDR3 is TGTGCCAGCAGCGTACAGGGGGTCAACACCGGGGAGCTGTTTTTT. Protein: CASSVQGVNTGELFF.

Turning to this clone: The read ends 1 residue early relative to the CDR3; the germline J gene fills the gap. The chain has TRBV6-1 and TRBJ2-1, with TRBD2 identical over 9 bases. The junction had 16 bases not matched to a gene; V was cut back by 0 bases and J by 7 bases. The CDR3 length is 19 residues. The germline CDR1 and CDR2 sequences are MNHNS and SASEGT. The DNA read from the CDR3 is TGTGCCAGCAGTGAAGCTCTTAGCGGGAGTGAGGCCCCCTTAAATGAGCAGTTC. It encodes CASSEALSGSEAPLNEQF. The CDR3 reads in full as CASSEALSGSEAPLNEQFF.

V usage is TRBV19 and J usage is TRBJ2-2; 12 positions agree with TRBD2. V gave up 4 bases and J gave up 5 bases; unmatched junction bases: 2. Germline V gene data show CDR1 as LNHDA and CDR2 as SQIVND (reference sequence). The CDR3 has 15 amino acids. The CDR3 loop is CASSTGTSGTGELFF. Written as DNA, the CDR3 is TGTGCCAGTAGTACGGGGACTAGCGGGACCGGGGAGCTGTTTTTT.

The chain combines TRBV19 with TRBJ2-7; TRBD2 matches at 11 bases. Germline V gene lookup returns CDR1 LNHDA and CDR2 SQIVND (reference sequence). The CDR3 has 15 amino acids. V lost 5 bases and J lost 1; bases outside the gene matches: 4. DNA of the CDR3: TGTGCCAGTAGTGTTAGCGGGAGGGGTTCCTACGAGCAGTACTTC. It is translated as CASSVSGRGSYEQYF.

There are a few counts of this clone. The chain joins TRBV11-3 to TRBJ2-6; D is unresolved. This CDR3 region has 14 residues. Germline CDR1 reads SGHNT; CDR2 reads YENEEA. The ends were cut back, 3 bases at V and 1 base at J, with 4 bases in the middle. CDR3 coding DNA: TGTGCCAGCAGCTTGGGTTCTGGGGCCAACGTCCTGACTTTC. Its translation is CASSLGSGANVLTF.

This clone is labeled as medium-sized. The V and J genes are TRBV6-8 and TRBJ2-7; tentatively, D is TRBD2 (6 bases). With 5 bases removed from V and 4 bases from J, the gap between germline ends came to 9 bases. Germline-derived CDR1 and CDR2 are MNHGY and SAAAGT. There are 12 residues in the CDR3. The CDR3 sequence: CASSDGGYEQYF. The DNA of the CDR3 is TGTGCCAGCAGTGACGGGGGATACGAGCAGTACTTC.